These 32 T cell receptor beta chains originate from one sample sequenced in a study of T cells after somatic rescue of genetic block. Data came from immunoSEQ multiplex PCR; TCRdb stores just in-frame clones and leaves some out. The sample contains 70,000 or so clones, about 92% of which appear only once. The sequenced material came from peripheral blood mononuclear cells (PBMCs). Receptor source: a man between 40 and 49 years old.

V usage is TRBV6-5 and J usage is TRBJ2-7, with D perhaps TRBD1 (5 bases). This CDR3 has 15 amino acids. V lost 0 bases and J 4 bases, leaving 13 bases between the germline ends. CDR1 MNHEY and CDR2 SVGAGI come from the germline V gene. The CDR3 nucleotides are TGTGCCAGCAGTTACTCCGCAGGGTCGTTATACGAGCAGTACTTC. It is translated as CASSYSAGSLYEQYF.

The CDR3 DNA reads as TGTGCCAGTAGTATCCCGGGACGGAACACTGAAGCTTTCTTT. This translates into CASSIPGRNTEAFF. The chain employs TRBV19 and TRBJ1-1, with D possibly matching TRBD1 (5 bases). This CDR3 region has 14 residues. Trimming removed 3 bases from V and 1 base from J, with 9 bases in between. The germline gives CDR1 LNHDA, CDR2 SQIVND (reference sequence).

The chain combines TRBV19 with TRBJ2-5; 14 bases match TRBD2. The CDR3 totals 16 residues. The junction had 7 bases not matched to a gene; V was cut back by 6 bases and J by 4 bases. Germline lookup yields CDR1 LNHDA and CDR2 SQIVND (reference sequence). DNA for the CDR3: TGTGCCAGTAGCCCTTCCGGGACTAGCGGGGGAGAGACCCAGTACTTC. Its translation: CASSPSGTSGGETQYF.

The chain is built from TRBV27 and TRBJ2-1; the match to TRBD2 covers 10 bases. Per the germline V gene, CDR1 is MNHEY and CDR2 is SMNVEV (reference sequence). This CDR3 region has 15 residues. V lost 5 bases to trimming and J lost 8 bases; unmatched junction nucleotides: 9. This CDR3 is CASSHQLAGWHEQFF. CDR3 nucleotides: TGTGCCAGCAGTCACCAACTAGCGGGGTGGCATGAGCAGTTCTTC.

This chain joins TRBV5-6 and TRBJ1-5; no firm D call. The ends were cut back, 5 bases at V and 1 base at J, with 10 bases in the middle. The CDR3 length is 14 residues. Per germline, CDR1 SGHDT and CDR2 YYEEEE. The CDR3 is CASSQTWSNQPQHF. As DNA, the CDR3 is TGTGCCAGCAGTCAGACGTGGAGCAATCAGCCCCAGCATTTT.

The V call is TRBV7-9, the J call TRBJ2-7, with TRBD2 identical over 8 bases. Germline loops: CDR1 SEHNR, CDR2 FQNEAQ (reference sequence). V lost 1 base to trimming and J lost 0 bases; unmatched junction nucleotides: 11. The CDR3 loop spans 18 amino acids. The CDR3 nucleotides read TGTGCCAGCAGCTTAGGTTATTGGGCTAGCGGGCTCTCCTACGAGCAGTACTTC. This gives the protein CASSLGYWASGLSYEQYF.

This rearrangement joins TRBV6-6 to TRBJ2-7; 8 positions agree with TRBD1. V shed 2 bases and J 1 base; nucleotides not matched to a gene: 4. Germline-derived CDR1 and CDR2 are MNHNY and SVGAGI (reference sequence). The CDR3 is made up of 15 amino acids. The CDR3 is CASSYGTGISYEQYF. As DNA, the CDR3 is TGTGCCAGCAGTTACGGGACAGGTATATCCTACGAGCAGTACTTC.

The V gene is TRBV7-3, the J gene TRBJ2-1; possibly TRBD2 for D (5 bases). Germline-derived CDR1 and CDR2 are SGHTA and FQGTGA. With 4 bases removed from V and 1 base from J, the gap between germline ends came to 8 bases. This CDR3 region has 14 residues. CDR3 nucleotides: TGTGCCAGCAGCTACGGAGGTTCCTACAATGAGCAGTTCTTC. This codes for CASSYGGSYNEQFF. The whole variable domain, remainder taken from reference TRBV7-3 and TRBJ2-1, is GAGVSQTPSNKVTEKGKYVELRCDPISGHTALYWYRQSLGQGPEFLIYFQGTGAADDSGLPNDRFFAVRPEGSVSTLKIQRTERGDSAVYLCASSYGGSYNEQFFGPGTRLTVL.

V is TRBV27 and J is TRBJ2-3; D gene unclear. The V and J ends lost 1 base and 0 bases respectively, with 14 bases between them. The CDR3 is 17 amino acids. Germline V CDR1 and CDR2: MNHEY, SMNVEV (reference sequence). The CDR3 DNA reads TGTGCCAGCAGTTTATTAGCCCCGCCAGGAAGCACAGATACGCAGTATTTT. As protein: CASSLLAPPGSTDTQYF.

The chain has TRBV27 and TRBJ1-5; D may be TRBD1 (5 bases). Germline loops: CDR1 MNHEY, CDR2 SMNVEV (reference sequence). This CDR3 spans 15 amino acids. The V end lost 2 bases, the J end lost 0 bases, and 8 bases lay between the germline ends. Written as DNA, the CDR3 is TGTGCCAGCAGTTTAAGGGGCTATAGCAATCAGCCCCAGCATTTT. This encodes CASSLRGYSNQPQHF.

V is TRBV7-9 and J is TRBJ1-2; D ambiguous. The germline CDR1 and CDR2 sequences are SEHNR and FQNEAQ (reference sequence). V lost 4 bases and J 2 bases, leaving 14 bases between the germline ends. The CDR3 sequence is 15 residues long. This CDR3 is CASSSPRRLNYGYTF. For the CDR3, the DNA is TGTGCCAGCAGCTCCCCTCGGCGGCTCAACTATGGCTACACCTTC.

The chain joins TRBV18 to TRBJ2-4; 8 bases align to TRBD1. The V gene end was trimmed by 7 bases and the J gene end by 1 base; junction bases not matched to a gene: 6. Per the germline V gene, CDR1 is KGHSH and CDR2 is LQKENI. This CDR3 spans 15 amino acids. This CDR3 is CASLSDRDAKNIQYF. The CDR3 DNA reads as TGTGCCAGCTTATCGGACAGGGACGCCAAAAACATTCAGTACTTC.

The rearrangement uses TRBV19 and TRBJ2-5; D unclear. The CDR3 extends over 14 amino acids. The V end lost 0 bases, the J end lost 5 bases, and 10 bases lay between the germline ends. Germline V gives CDR1 LNHDA, CDR2 SQIVND (reference sequence). CDR3 region: CASSIDPYGETQYF. For the CDR3, the DNA is TGTGCCAGTAGTATAGACCCATACGGGGAGACCCAGTACTTC.

The rearrangement uses TRBV7-9 and TRBJ2-3; TRBD1 matches 10 bases. The CDR3 is made up of 16 amino acids. The junction had 11 bases not matched to a gene; V was cut back by 6 bases and J by 5 bases. Germline loops: CDR1 SEHNR, CDR2 FQNEAQ (reference sequence). The CDR3 DNA is TGTGCCAGCAGACAGTCCGGGACAGGGGTTCAAGATACGCAGTATTTT. It encodes CASRQSGTGVQDTQYF.

This sequence joins TRBV28 and TRBJ2-6; TRBD2 aligns across 8 bases. Unmatched junction bases numbered 8, after V lost 4 bases and J lost 3 bases. Germline loops: CDR1 MDHEN, CDR2 SYDVKM. The CDR3 spans 17 residues. The DNA of the CDR3 is TGTGCCAGCAGTTCACCACGGGGGGGAAATGGGGCCAACGTCCTGACTTTC. It codes for CASSSPRGGNGANVLTF.

V and J are TRBV19 and TRBJ2-3; D gene ambiguous. Germline values: CDR1 LNHDA, CDR2 SQIVND (reference sequence). This CDR3 comprises 14 residues. V was pared by 0 bases and J by 6 bases, with 10 bases between. The CDR3 is CASSIEGPNDTQYF. CDR3 DNA sequence: TGTGCCAGTAGTATAGAAGGGCCGAACGATACGCAGTATTTT.

This rearrangement joins TRBV28 to TRBJ2-3; D ambiguous. With 8 bases removed from V and 2 bases from J, the gap between germline ends came to 11 bases. CDR1 is MDHEN, CDR2 SYDVKM, per germline. This CDR3 is built from 13 residues. The CDR3 loop is CASLKDLTDTQYF. The CDR3 coding sequence is TGTGCCAGCCTAAAGGACCTCACAGATACGCAGTATTTT.

CDR3 nucleotide sequence: TGTGCCAGCAGCTCGTCCCTGGGACAGGGGATGGATACGCAGTATTTT. Translating it yields CASSSSLGQGMDTQYF. The chain carries TRBV7-8 and TRBJ2-3; TRBD1 matches at 10 bases. Trimming at V came to 4 bases and at J to 6 bases, leaving 10 bases not matched to a gene. This CDR3 has 16 amino acids. Germline CDR1 is SGHVS and CDR2 is FQNEAQ.

CDR3 DNA sequence: TGTGCCAGCAGCTTTGACAGGGATCCCTACAATGAGCAGTTCTTC. Amino acids: CASSFDRDPYNEQFF. This rearrangement joins TRBV7-2 to TRBJ2-1; 7 bases line up with TRBD1. CDR1 and CDR2 from the germline V gene are SGHTA and FQGNSA. CDR3 length: 15 amino acids. V lost 3 bases, J lost 2 bases, and 4 bases stayed unmatched. Using reference TRBV7-2 and TRBJ2-1 for the parts outside the CDR3, the full variable domain is GAGVSQSPSNKVTEKGKDVELRCDPISGHTALYWYRQSLGQGLEFLIYFQGNSAPDKSGLPSDRFSAERTGGSVSTLTIQRTQQEDSAVYLCASSFDRDPYNEQFFGPGTRLTVL.

The V call is TRBV6-5, the J call TRBJ2-3, with D tentatively TRBD1 (6 bases). Germline V gene sequence: CDR1 MNHEY, CDR2 SVGAGI. The ends were cut back, 4 bases at V and 3 bases at J, with 17 bases in the middle. The CDR3 length is 16 residues. The CDR3 bases are TGTGCCAGCAGTTCCCTGCTGGGGGCTGGGACAGATACGCAGTATTTT. Its protein is CASSSLLGAGTDTQYF.

The chain couples TRBV28 to TRBJ2-7, with TRBD1 as a possible D gene (7 bases). Trimming left V 3 bases short and J 4 bases short, with 16 bases between. The CDR3 spans 15 residues. Germline CDR1 and CDR2: MDHEN and SYDVKM. The CDR3 loop reads CASSFGRQGVYEQYF. The CDR3 DNA reads as TGTGCCAGCAGTTTCGGGAGACAGGGTGTGTACGAGCAGTACTTC.

V usage is TRBV21-1 and J usage is TRBJ2-5; the table names TRBD1, a call not compared with the DNA. TRBV21-1 is noted as a pseudogene. The CDR3 loop spans 17 amino acids. The DNA for the CDR3 is TGTGCCAGCAGCAAACTAGGGGCAGGACAGGGACGGTTGGCCCAGTACTTC. Encoded protein: CASSKLGAGQGRLAQYF.

V gene TRBV7-9 combines with J gene TRBJ2-1; 10 bases line up with TRBD1. There are 15 residues in the CDR3. With V trimmed by 5 bases and J by 6 bases, 7 bases remained unmatched. Per the germline V gene, CDR1 is SEHNR and CDR2 is FQNEAQ (reference sequence). The CDR3 protein is CASSARDRGSNEQFF. The CDR3 bases are TGTGCCAGCAGCGCCCGGGACAGGGGCTCCAATGAGCAGTTCTTC. The full variable domain, its missing parts supplied by reference TRBV7-9 and TRBJ2-1, is DTGVSQNPRHKITKRGQNVTFRCDPISEHNRLYWYRQTLGQGPEFLTYFQNEAQLEKSRLLSDRFSAERPKGSFSTLEIQRTEQGDSAMYLCASSARDRGSNEQFFGPGTRLTVL.

The V and J genes are TRBV18 and TRBJ1-3, with D possibly being TRBD1 (6 bases). CDR3 size: 16 residues. Germline lookup yields CDR1 KGHSH and CDR2 LQKENI. V was clipped by 1 base and J by 0 bases, with 10 bases between them. DNA for the CDR3: TGTGCCAGCTCACCACGGGACAAGAGCTCTGGAAACACCATATATTTT. This translates into CASSPRDKSSGNTIYF. Full variable domain (missing parts from reference TRBV18 and TRBJ1-3): NAGVMQNPRHLVRRRGQEARLRCSPMKGHSHVYWYRQLPEEGLKFMVYLQKENIIDESGMPKERFSAEFPKEGPSILRIQQVVRGDSAAYFCASSPRDKSSGNTIYFGEGSWLTVV.

CDR3 sequence reads: CASSPGQGRNQPQHF. The CDR3 DNA sequence: TGCGCCAGCAGCCCCGGACAGGGGAGGAATCAGCCCCAGCATTTT. The rearrangement uses TRBV4-3 and TRBJ1-5; 9 bases are shared with TRBD1. Per the germline V gene, CDR1 is LGHNA and CDR2 is YSLEER. J was trimmed by 4 bases and V by 4 bases; bases with no gene match: 5. The CDR3 length is 15 residues.

The V call is TRBV28, the J call TRBJ2-7; D might be TRBD1 or TRBD2, each matching 5 bases. Per the germline V gene, CDR1 is MDHEN and CDR2 is SYDVKM. The V end was cut by 6 bases, the J end by 6 bases, with 18 bases between. The CDR3 runs to 14 residues. The CDR3 here is CASSPGPSPVEQYF. CDR3 coding DNA: TGTGCCAGCAGCCCGGGACCGAGCCCGGTCGAGCAGTACTTC.

The chain uses TRBV5-8 and TRBJ1-6, with a possible D match to TRBD1 (6 bases). The CDR3 extends over 16 amino acids. In germline, CDR1 is SGHTS, CDR2 YDEGEE. V lost 2 bases to trimming and J lost 5 bases, with 14 bases between them. The DNA for the CDR3 is TGTGCCAGCAGCTTCACAGGGAGCGTCCATAATTCACCCCTCCACTTT. Amino acids: CASSFTGSVHNSPLHF.

The CDR3 spells CASSIPGKEKLFF. In nucleotides, the CDR3 is TGTGCCAGTAGTATCCCGGGTAAAGAAAAACTGTTTTTT. The chain joins TRBV19 to TRBJ1-4; D not certain. Germline CDR1 is LNHDA and CDR2 is SQIVND (reference sequence). Trimming cost V 3 bases and J 8 bases, with 10 bases left between them. The CDR3 consists of 13 residues.

The gene calls are TRBV20-1 and TRBJ2-1; D not certain. The CDR3 is made up of 11 amino acids. V lost 3 bases and J lost 12, with 12 bases in between. Germline CDR1 is DFQATT and CDR2 is SNEGSKA (reference sequence). The CDR3 spells CSARLPGGQFF. The CDR3 DNA is TGCAGTGCTAGGCTTCCTGGTGGGCAGTTCTTC.

The chain's CDR3 is CASSGTGNYGYTF. For the CDR3, the DNA is TGTGCCAGCAGTGGGACAGGGAACTATGGCTACACCTTC. The genes are TRBV6-1 and TRBJ1-2; 8 bases agree with TRBD1. Germline trimming cut 4 bases from V and 2 bases from J; bases unmatched to any gene: 0. This CDR3 spans 13 amino acids. Per germline, CDR1 MNHNS and CDR2 SASEGT.

This sequence joins TRBV7-2 and TRBJ2-4; 10 bases agree with TRBD2. V dropped 2 bases and J dropped 1; count of bases not matched to a gene: 11. Germline lookup yields CDR1 SGHTA and CDR2 FQGNSA. The CDR3 length is 19 residues. The CDR3 is CASSLPSGRARNAKNIQYF. In DNA, the CDR3 is TGTGCCAGCAGCTTACCGAGCGGGAGGGCCCGGAATGCCAAAAACATTCAGTACTTC.

The V and J genes are TRBV18 and TRBJ2-7; TRBD1 aligns across 11 bases. This CDR3 contains 18 residues. Trimming cost V 1 base and J 6 bases; bases outside gene matches: 14. The germline CDR1 and CDR2 sequences are KGHSH and LQKENI. The CDR3 here is CASSPQMTLGGQGAEQYF. Here the CDR3 DNA reads TGTGCCAGCTCACCACAAATGACCCTGGGAGGACAGGGGGCCGAGCAGTACTTC. The full variable domain, its missing parts supplied by reference TRBV18 and TRBJ2-7, is NAGVMQNPRHLVRRRGQEARLRCSPMKGHSHVYWYRQLPEEGLKFMVYLQKENIIDESGMPKERFSAEFPKEGPSILRIQQVVRGDSAAYFCASSPQMTLGGQGAEQYFGPGTRLTVT.